In this sample, the clone carrying this T cell receptor beta chain turned up once. This sample is part of a study of blood T cell repertoires in COVID-19. Study as a whole: Acute and convalescent COVID-19 samples came from the United States, Italy and Spain. From T cells, B-cell-depleted T cells, or PBMCs came the material, which was cDNA or gDNA.

Per the authors' pipeline: Reference gene primer amplification gave nucleated cell count estimates. Using immunoSEQ multiplex PCR, the repertoire was profiled, and TCRdb retains in-frame clones only, with some absent. From that table come the V and J calls and clone size; the DNA was used to work out D and trimming. The table records roughly 250,000 clones, around 86% of them present only once. Looked up from germline, CDR1 is MNHEY and CDR2 is SVGAGI. The V end was cut by 4 bases, the J end by 3 bases, with 13 bases between. The CDR3 has 14 residues. The sample taken for sequencing was peripheral blood. The chain uses TRBV6-5 and TRBJ2-7; D perhaps matches TRBD1 (6 bases). The TCR was taken from a woman in her sixties with active or convalescent COVID-19. The CDR3 DNA follows: TGTGCCAGCAGTTCGTCAGGACAGAGCTACGAGCAGTACTTC. Amino acid sequence: CASSSSGQSYEQYF.